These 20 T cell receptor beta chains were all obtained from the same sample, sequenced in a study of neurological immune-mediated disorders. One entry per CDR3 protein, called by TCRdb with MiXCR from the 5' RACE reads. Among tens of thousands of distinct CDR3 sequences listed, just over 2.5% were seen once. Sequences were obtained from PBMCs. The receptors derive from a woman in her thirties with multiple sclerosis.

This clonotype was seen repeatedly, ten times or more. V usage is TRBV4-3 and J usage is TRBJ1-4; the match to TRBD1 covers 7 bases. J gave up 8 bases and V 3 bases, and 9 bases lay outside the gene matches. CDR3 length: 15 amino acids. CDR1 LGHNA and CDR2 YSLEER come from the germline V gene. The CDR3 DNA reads TGCGCCAGCAGCCAGAGGGAAAGGGGGCAAGAAAAACTGTTTTTT. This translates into CASSQRERGQEKLFF.

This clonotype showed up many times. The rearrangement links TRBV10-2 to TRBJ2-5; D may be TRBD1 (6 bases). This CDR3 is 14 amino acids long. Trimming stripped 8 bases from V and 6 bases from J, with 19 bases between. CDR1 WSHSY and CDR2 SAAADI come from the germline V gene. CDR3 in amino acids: CASRDTGMVKTQYF. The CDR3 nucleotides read TGCGCCAGCCGAGATACAGGGATGGTAAAGACCCAGTACTTC.

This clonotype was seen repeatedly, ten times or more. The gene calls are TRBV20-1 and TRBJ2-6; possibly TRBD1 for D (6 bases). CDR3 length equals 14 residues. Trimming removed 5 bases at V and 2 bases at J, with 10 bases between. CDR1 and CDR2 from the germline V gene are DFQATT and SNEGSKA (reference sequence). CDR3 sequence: CSAYTGTGANVLTF. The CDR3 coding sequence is TGCAGTGCTTACACAGGGACTGGGGCCAACGTCCTGACTTTC.

The CDR3 here is CASSLGLARSYNEQFF. DNA for the CDR3: TGCGCCAGCAGCTTGGGACTAGCGCGGTCGTACAATGAGCAGTTCTTC. The rearrangement joins TRBV5-1 to TRBJ2-1, with 8 bases that match TRBD2. This CDR3 has 16 amino acids. V lost 0 bases, J lost 4 bases, and 6 bases stayed unmatched. CDR1 and CDR2 from the germline V gene are SGHRS and YFSETQ.

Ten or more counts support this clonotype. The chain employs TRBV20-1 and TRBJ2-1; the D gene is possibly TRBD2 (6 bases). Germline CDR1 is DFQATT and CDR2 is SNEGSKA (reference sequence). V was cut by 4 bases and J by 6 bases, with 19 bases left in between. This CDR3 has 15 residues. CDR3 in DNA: TGCAGTGCTAACCCCGGTGGGAGGCAAACCAATGAGCAGTTCTTC. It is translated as CSANPGGRQTNEQFF.

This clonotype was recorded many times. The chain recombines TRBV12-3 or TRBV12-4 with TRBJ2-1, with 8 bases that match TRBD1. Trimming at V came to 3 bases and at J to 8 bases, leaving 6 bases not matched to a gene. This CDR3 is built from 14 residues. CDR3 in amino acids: CASSFYRGDYEQFF. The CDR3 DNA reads TGTGCCAGCAGTTTTTACAGGGGGGACTATGAGCAGTTCTTC.

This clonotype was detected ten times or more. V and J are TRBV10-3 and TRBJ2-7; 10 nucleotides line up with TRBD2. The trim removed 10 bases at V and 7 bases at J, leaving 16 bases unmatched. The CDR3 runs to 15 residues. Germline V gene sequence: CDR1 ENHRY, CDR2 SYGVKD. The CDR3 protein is CATGLAVSPLREQYF. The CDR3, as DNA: TGTGCCACTGGACTAGCGGTATCCCCCCTACGGGAGCAGTACTTC.

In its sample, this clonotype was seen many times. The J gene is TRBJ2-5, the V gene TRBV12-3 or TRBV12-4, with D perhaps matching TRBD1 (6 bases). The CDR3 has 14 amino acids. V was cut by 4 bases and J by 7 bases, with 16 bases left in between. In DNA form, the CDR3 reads TGTGCCAGCAGTTCTCAGGGGTCGGGGTCGACCCAGTACTTC. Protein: CASSSQGSGSTQYF.

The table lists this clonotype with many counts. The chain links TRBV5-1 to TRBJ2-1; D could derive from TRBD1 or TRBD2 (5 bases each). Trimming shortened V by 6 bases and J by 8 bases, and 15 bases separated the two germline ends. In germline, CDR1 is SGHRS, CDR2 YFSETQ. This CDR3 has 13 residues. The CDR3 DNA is TGCGCCAGCAAGTACCTCGGGGCTGATGAGCAGTTCTTC. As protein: CASKYLGADEQFF. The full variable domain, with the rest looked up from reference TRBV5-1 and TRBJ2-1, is KAGVTQTPRYLIKTRGQQVTLSCSPISGHRSVSWYQQTPGQGLQFLFEYFSETQRNKGNFPGRFSGRQFSNSRSEMNVSTLELGDSALYLCASKYLGADEQFFGPGTRLTVL.

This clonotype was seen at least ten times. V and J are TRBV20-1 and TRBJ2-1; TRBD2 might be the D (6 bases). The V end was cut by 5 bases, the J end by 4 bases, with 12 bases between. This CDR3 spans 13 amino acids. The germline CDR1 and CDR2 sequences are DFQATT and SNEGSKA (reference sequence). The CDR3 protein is CSALRTTYNEQFF. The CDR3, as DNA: TGCAGTGCTCTACGGACTACATACAATGAGCAGTTCTTC.

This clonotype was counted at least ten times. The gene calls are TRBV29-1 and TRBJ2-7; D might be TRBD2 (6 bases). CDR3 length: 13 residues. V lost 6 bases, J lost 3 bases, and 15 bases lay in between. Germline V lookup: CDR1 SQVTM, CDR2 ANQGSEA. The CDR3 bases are TGCAGCGTCCCCGGGACTGGGAACTACGAGCAGTACTTC. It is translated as CSVPGTGNYEQYF.

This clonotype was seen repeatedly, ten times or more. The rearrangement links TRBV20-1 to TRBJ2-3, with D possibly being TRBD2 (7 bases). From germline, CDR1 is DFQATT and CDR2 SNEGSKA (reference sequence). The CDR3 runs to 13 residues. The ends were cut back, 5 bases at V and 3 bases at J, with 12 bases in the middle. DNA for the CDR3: TGCAGTGCTCCGAAGGGGGGGACAGATACGCAGTATTTT. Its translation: CSAPKGGTDTQYF.

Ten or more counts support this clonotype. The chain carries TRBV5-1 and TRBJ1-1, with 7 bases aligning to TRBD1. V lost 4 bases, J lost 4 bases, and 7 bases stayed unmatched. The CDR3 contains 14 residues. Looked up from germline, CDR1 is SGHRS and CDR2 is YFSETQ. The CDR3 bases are TGCGCCAGCAGCATTACAGGGGAGGCCACTGAAGCTTTCTTT. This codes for CASSITGEATEAFF.

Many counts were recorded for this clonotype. CDR3: CASSFPRNPYNEQFF. CDR3 bases: TGCGCCAGCAGCTTCCCCAGGAACCCTTACAATGAGCAGTTCTTC. J is TRBJ2-1 and V is TRBV5-1; D uncertain. Germline V gene lookup returns CDR1 SGHRS and CDR2 YFSETQ. Trimming removed 2 bases from V and 4 bases from J, with 13 bases in between. The CDR3 loop spans 15 amino acids.

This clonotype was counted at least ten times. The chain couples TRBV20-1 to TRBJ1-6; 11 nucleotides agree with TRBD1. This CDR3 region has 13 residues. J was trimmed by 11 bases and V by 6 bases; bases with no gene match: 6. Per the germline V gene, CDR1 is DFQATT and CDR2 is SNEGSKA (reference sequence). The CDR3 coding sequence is TGCAGTGCCGGGGACAGGGGGGGAACACCCCTCCACTTT. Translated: CSAGDRGGTPLHF.

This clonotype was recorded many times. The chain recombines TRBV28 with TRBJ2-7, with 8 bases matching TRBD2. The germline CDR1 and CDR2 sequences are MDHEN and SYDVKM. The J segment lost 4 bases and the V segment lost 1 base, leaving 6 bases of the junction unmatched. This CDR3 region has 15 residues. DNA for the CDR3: TGTGCCAGCAGTTTATATGCGGGAGGAAGTTACGAGCAGTACTTC. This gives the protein CASSLYAGGSYEQYF.

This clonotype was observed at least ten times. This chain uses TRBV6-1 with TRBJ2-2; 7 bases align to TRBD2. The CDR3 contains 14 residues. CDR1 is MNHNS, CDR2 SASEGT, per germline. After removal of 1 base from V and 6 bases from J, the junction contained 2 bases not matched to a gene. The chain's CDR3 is CASSEVGGSGELFF. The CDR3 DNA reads TGTGCCAGCAGTGAAGTGGGAGGGTCCGGGGAGCTGTTTTTT.

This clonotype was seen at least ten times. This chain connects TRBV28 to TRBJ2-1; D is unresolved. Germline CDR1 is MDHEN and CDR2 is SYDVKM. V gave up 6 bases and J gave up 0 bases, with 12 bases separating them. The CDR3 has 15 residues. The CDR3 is CASRLRTDSYNEQFF. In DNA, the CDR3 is TGTGCCAGCAGGTTGAGAACCGACTCCTACAATGAGCAGTTCTTC.

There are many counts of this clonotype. CDR3 nucleotide sequence: TGTATCTCCCTGGCGGTGGCCTCCCTCATGAACACTGAAGCTTTCTTT. This sequence encodes CISLAVASLMNTEAFF. V is TRBV7-5 and J is TRBJ1-1. TRBV7-5 is termed a pseudogene. The CDR3 length is 16 residues.

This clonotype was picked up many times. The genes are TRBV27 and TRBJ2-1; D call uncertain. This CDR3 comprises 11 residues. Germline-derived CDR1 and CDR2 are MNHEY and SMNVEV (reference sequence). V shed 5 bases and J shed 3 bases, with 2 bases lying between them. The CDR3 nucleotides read TGTGCCAGCAGTAACTACAATGAGCAGTTCTTC. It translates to CASSNYNEQFF.